Sequencing of this T cell receptor beta chain was carried out in a study of vaccination and CD4 T cells after COVID-19. For the study at large: The convalescents, six males and four females, included two who were Hispanic. Investigators took post-vaccine samples a median roughly 73 days after dose two, within a range of 14 to 241. Overlapping peptides of the spike proteins of SARS-CoV-2, HCoV-NL63, HCoV-OC43 and HCoV-229E were used for cell stimulation.

Sequencing of DNA taken from cultured CD4+ T cells relied on the Oncomine TCR Beta short-read assay. Researchers extracted genomic DNA from CD4+ T cells that had been cultured. TCRdb recomputed calls from the PCR reads with MiXCR, one row per CDR3 protein. The top ten hold around 5.5% of the sample, which has about 21,000 distinct CDR3 sequences, roughly 50% seen once. The CDR3 runs 13 residues. The germline V gene has CDR1 SNHLY and CDR2 FYNNEI. V lost 0 bases to trimming and J lost 8 bases, with 10 bases between them. Comment on this clonotype: Its specificity is unknown.

Specified treatment: roughly ten-day PBMC culture with coronavirus spike peptide pools or control peptides (ViraFEST assay). The specimen sequenced was CD4+ T cells from blood, cultured in vitro. V gene TRBV2 combines with J gene TRBJ1-2; D is ambiguous. The source is a human donor who had recovered from COVID-19. CDR3 sequence: CASSEAGVGGYTF. The CDR3 nucleotides read TGTGCCAGCAGTGAAGCTGGGGTAGGAGGCTACACCTTC.